This section outlines one T cell receptor (beta chain) sequence together with its context. Its target is unknown. This CDR3 is built from 15 residues. Per germline, CDR1 KGHSH and CDR2 LQKENI. V was clipped by 3 bases and J by 5 bases, with 14 bases between them. This specimen comes from a study of OX40 agonist ivuxolimab in advanced cancers. General study points: Expanded clones belonging to CD8+ T cells outnumbered, on average, those of CD4+.

Clones were sequenced by immunoSEQ multiplex PCR, and TCRdb holds only the in-frame ones, with some missing. Among some 82,000 clones listed, about 91% were seen once. The origin of this receptor is an adult with an advanced solid tumor such as melanoma, head and neck, liver or kidney cancer. The chain couples TRBV18 to TRBJ2-1; D remains ambiguous. The sample consisted of CD4+ or CD8+ T cells sorted from blood, taken in a trial of the OX40 agonist ivuxolimab. The DNA of the CDR3 is TGTGCCAGCTCACCGCGCTCCTTAGTTGACAATGAGCAGTTCTTC. It is translated as CASSPRSLVDNEQFF.